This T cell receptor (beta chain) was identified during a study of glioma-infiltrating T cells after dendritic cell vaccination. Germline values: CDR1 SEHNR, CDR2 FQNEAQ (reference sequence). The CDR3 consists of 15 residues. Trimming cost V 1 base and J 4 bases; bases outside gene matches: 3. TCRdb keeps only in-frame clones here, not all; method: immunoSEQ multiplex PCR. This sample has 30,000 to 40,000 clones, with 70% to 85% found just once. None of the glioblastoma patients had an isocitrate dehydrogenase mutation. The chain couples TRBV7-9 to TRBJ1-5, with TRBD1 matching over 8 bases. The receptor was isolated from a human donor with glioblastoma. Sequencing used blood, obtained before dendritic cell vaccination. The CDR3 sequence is CASSLDRGYNQPQHF. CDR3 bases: TGTGCCAGCAGCTTAGACAGGGGGTATAATCAGCCCCAGCATTTT.